Following are 6 T cell receptor beta chains from one sample sequenced in a study of control samples from healthy donors and cancer patients. Clones were sequenced by immunoSEQ multiplex PCR, and TCRdb holds only the in-frame ones, with some missing. Among 150,000 or so clones listed, about 89% were seen once. The sample taken for sequencing was blood. The source is a man between 18 and 29 years old in good health.

The gene calls are TRBV19 and TRBJ2-3; 10 positions agree with TRBD2. This CDR3 comprises 16 residues. Germline V gives CDR1 LNHDA, CDR2 SQIVND (reference sequence). V shed 4 bases, J shed 2 bases, and the junction held 6 bases outside the gene matches. Here the CDR3 reads CASSTLAGYNTDTQYF. Written as DNA, the CDR3 is TGTGCCAGTAGTACACTAGCGGGGTATAACACAGATACGCAGTATTTT.

The V gene is TRBV5-1, the J gene TRBJ1-5; no definite D call. The V and J ends lost 5 bases and 2 bases respectively, with 11 bases between them. The V gene's germline CDR1 is SGHRS and CDR2 YFSETQ. This CDR3 is built from 14 residues. The chain's CDR3 is CASRPTMGNQPQHF. DNA for the CDR3: TGCGCCAGCAGGCCGACGATGGGCAATCAGCCCCAGCATTTT. Together with reference TRBV5-1 and TRBJ1-5, the CDR3 gives the full variable domain: KAGVTQTPRYLIKTRGQQVTLSCSPISGHRSVSWYQQTPGQGLQFLFEYFSETQRNKGNFPGRFSGRQFSNSRSEMNVSTLELGDSALYLCASRPTMGNQPQHFGDGTRLSIL.

This rearrangement joins TRBV7-9 to TRBJ2-3; a possible D gene is TRBD1 (6 bases). The CDR3 sequence is 16 residues long. Germline V gene data show CDR1 as SEHNR and CDR2 as FQNEAQ (reference sequence). V gave up 0 bases and J gave up 2 bases, with 12 bases separating them. The CDR3 DNA is TGTGCCAGCAGCTTAGCCGGAACAGGGCACACAGATACGCAGTATTTT. Translation gives CASSLAGTGHTDTQYF.

In its sample, this clone was seen a few times. V is TRBV7-2 and J is TRBJ1-5; D remains ambiguous. This CDR3 spans 17 amino acids. Trimming cost V 2 bases and J 0 bases, with 14 bases left between them. From germline, CDR1 is SGHTA and CDR2 FQGNSA. The CDR3 spells CASSLSGSFSSNQPQHF. Written as DNA, the CDR3 is TGTGCCAGCAGCTTATCTGGCAGCTTTTCTAGCAATCAGCCCCAGCATTTT.

This rearrangement joins TRBV19 to TRBJ2-2; D unclear. V was trimmed by 6 bases and J by 3 bases, leaving 11 bases between them. The CDR3 runs 14 residues. CDR1 is LNHDA, CDR2 SQIVND, per germline (reference sequence). The CDR3 region is CASSGPTYTGELFF. CDR3 coding DNA: TGTGCCAGTAGCGGACCGACTTACACCGGGGAGCTGTTTTTT.

This sequence joins TRBV4-1 and TRBJ1-5; D remains unclear. Germline-derived CDR1 and CDR2 are MGHRA and YSYEKL. The V and J ends lost 0 bases and 1 base respectively, with 7 bases between them. The CDR3 is 15 amino acids. The CDR3 region is CASSQDDISNQPQHF. The CDR3 DNA sequence: TGCGCCAGCAGCCAAGACGACATCAGCAATCAGCCCCAGCATTTT.